This T cell receptor (beta chain) comes out of a study of OX40 agonist ivuxolimab in advanced cancers. Background on the study: Prior therapy, whether anti-PD-1, anti-PD-L1 or anti-CTLA-4, was allowed, and less than 45% had some.

Per germline, CDR1 SGDLS and CDR2 YYNGEE. Trimming took 4 bases from V and 5 from J, leaving 12 bases between them. CDR3 length: 13 amino acids. Using immunoSEQ multiplex PCR, the repertoire was profiled, and TCRdb retains in-frame clones only, with some absent. The profile shows roughly 53,000 clones, just under 85% of them singletons. The receptor's source is an adult with an advanced solid tumor such as melanoma, head and neck, liver or kidney cancer. The specimen comprised CD4+ or CD8+ T cells sorted from blood, sampled in a trial of the OX40 agonist ivuxolimab. The genes are TRBV9 and TRBJ2-5; D call uncertain. The CDR3 DNA follows: TGTGCCAGCAGCACCACACACCGGGAGACCCAGTACTTC. This encodes CASSTTHRETQYF.